Listed here are 15 T cell receptor beta chains from one sample, sequenced in a study of T cells after posttransplantation cyclophosphamide. Profiling relied on immunoSEQ multiplex PCR, and the TCRdb table lists in-frame clones only, not all of them. The sample consists of roughly 30,000 clones, roughly 90% of them appearing once. Sequenced: PBMCs. The receptors shown here come from a woman aged 40 to 55 with a blood cancer, CMV-positive, and with a related stem cell donor.

This rearrangement joins TRBV27 to TRBJ2-7; 8 bases map to TRBD1. Germline V gives CDR1 MNHEY, CDR2 SMNVEV (reference sequence). CDR3 length equals 15 residues. V trimming: 7 bases; J trimming: 6 bases; junction bases outside the gene matches: 14. The CDR3 loop is CASTSFGTGGVEQYF. Written as DNA, the CDR3 is TGTGCCAGCACCTCATTCGGGACAGGAGGTGTCGAGCAGTACTTC.

The chain couples TRBV7-9 to TRBJ2-5; 7 nucleotides line up with TRBD1. Trimming at V came to 5 bases and at J to 2 bases, leaving 11 bases not matched to a gene. CDR3 length: 16 residues. Germline V gene lookup returns CDR1 SEHNR and CDR2 FQNEAQ (reference sequence). CDR3 sequence: CASSRPFGTEQETQYF. CDR3 nucleotide sequence: TGTGCCAGCAGCAGACCTTTCGGGACAGAACAAGAGACCCAGTACTTC.

The V and J genes are TRBV5-1 and TRBJ1-6, with 7 bases aligning to TRBD1. Losses at the gene ends were 2 bases for V and 9 bases for J; bases not matched to a gene: 8. This CDR3 spans 15 amino acids. The V gene's germline CDR1 is SGHRS and CDR2 YFSETQ. CDR3 amino acids: CASSFGTAQGSPLHF. The CDR3 nucleotides are TGCGCCAGCAGCTTCGGGACAGCCCAAGGTTCACCCCTCCACTTT.

The chain links TRBV9 to TRBJ2-3, with 12 positions matching TRBD2. Germline V gene data show CDR1 as SGDLS and CDR2 as YYNGEE. V was pared by 3 bases and J by 4 bases, with 6 bases of the junction left unmatched. This CDR3 has 16 amino acids. The DNA of the CDR3 is TGTGCCAGCAGCGAGACTAGCGGGGGAGGTCCAGATACGCAGTATTTT. This codes for CASSETSGGGPDTQYF.

This rearrangement joins TRBV4-2 to TRBJ2-2, with TRBD2 matching over 8 bases. The V segment lost 4 bases and the J segment 3 bases; nucleotides outside the gene matches: 7. Germline values: CDR1 LGHNA, CDR2 YNFKEQ. The CDR3 totals 16 residues. The CDR3: CASSPAGGWYTGELFF. CDR3 DNA: TGTGCCAGCAGCCCGGCGGGGGGCTGGTACACCGGGGAGCTGTTTTTT.

The chain couples TRBV29-1 to TRBJ2-5, with 8 bases aligning to TRBD1. After removal of 6 bases from V and 2 bases from J, the junction contained 2 bases not matched to a gene. Germline CDR1 SQVTM, CDR2 ANQGSEA. This CDR3 contains 12 residues. The CDR3 reads CSVRTGQETQYF. CDR3 nucleotide sequence: TGCAGCGTGCGGACAGGGCAAGAGACCCAGTACTTC.

CDR3 in DNA: TGTGCCAGCAGGGCCCCGGGTACGCAGTATTTT. Translated, it gives CASRAPGTQYF. The chain joins TRBV2 to TRBJ2-3; D ambiguous. Germline CDR1 SNHLY, CDR2 FYNNEI. Trimming shortened V by 6 bases and J by 8 bases, and 9 bases separated the two germline ends. This CDR3 is 11 amino acids long.

The V call is TRBV27, the J call TRBJ2-3, with D hard to call. The length of the CDR3 is 13 residues. CDR1 is MNHEY and CDR2 is SMNVEV in the germline V gene (reference sequence). Trimming stripped 1 base from V and 4 bases from J, with 6 bases between. CDR3 protein: CASSLLAPDTQYF. The CDR3 DNA sequence: TGTGCCAGCAGTTTATTGGCACCAGATACGCAGTATTTT.

The rearrangement links TRBV4-1 to TRBJ2-2; 7 bases fit TRBD1. Germline lookup yields CDR1 MGHRA and CDR2 YSYEKL. This CDR3 has 14 residues. After removal of 5 bases from V and 6 bases from J, the junction contained 6 bases not matched to a gene. In nucleotides, the CDR3 is TGCGCCAGCAGCAGGGGGCGCGTAGCCGGGGAGCTGTTTTTT. Translated: CASSRGRVAGELFF.

J is TRBJ2-7 and V is TRBV7-9; 7 nucleotides agree with TRBD2. Germline V gives CDR1 SEHNR, CDR2 FQNEAQ (reference sequence). Trimming removed 6 bases from V and 6 bases from J; junction bases left unmatched: 8. The CDR3 sequence is 13 residues long. CDR3 region: CASSSLGGSEQYF. In DNA form, the CDR3 reads TGTGCCAGCAGTTCCCTCGGGGGGAGCGAGCAGTACTTC.

This clone was recorded only once. The rearrangement joins TRBV9 to TRBJ2-2; D may be TRBD1 (6 bases). CDR3 length: 15 residues. The V end was cut by 0 bases, the J end by 5 bases, with 11 bases between. Looked up from germline, CDR1 is SGDLS and CDR2 is YYNGEE. The CDR3 reads CASSVVAGVTGELFF. The CDR3, as DNA: TGTGCCAGCAGCGTAGTAGCAGGGGTTACCGGGGAGCTGTTTTTT.

The chain couples TRBV9 to TRBJ2-5; 8 nucleotides align to TRBD2. V gave up 0 bases and J gave up 5 bases; unmatched junction bases: 9. The CDR3 length is 16 residues. Germline assignment: CDR1 SGDLS and CDR2 YYNGEE. The CDR3 is CASSVGAGGPGETQYF. CDR3 DNA sequence: TGTGCCAGCAGCGTAGGGGCGGGGGGCCCAGGGGAGACCCAGTACTTC.

The gene calls are TRBV7-9 and TRBJ2-7, with D possibly matching TRBD1 (6 bases). V was cut by 7 bases and J by 4 bases, with 17 bases left in between. This CDR3 is 14 amino acids long. Germline lookup yields CDR1 SEHNR and CDR2 FQNEAQ (reference sequence). This CDR3 reads CASKLSDRQYEQYF. In DNA, the CDR3 is TGTGCCAGCAAGCTCTCGGACAGACAGTACGAGCAGTACTTC.

In this sample, this clone turned up a few times. CDR3 amino acids: CAISEQGTYEQYF. CDR3 bases: TGTGCCATCAGTGAGCAGGGGACCTACGAGCAGTACTTC. The V call is TRBV10-3, the J call TRBJ2-7, with D perhaps matching TRBD1 (6 bases). V was shortened by 2 bases and J by 2 bases, with 7 bases between the two germline ends. The CDR3 is 13 amino acids. Germline V gene data show CDR1 as ENHRY and CDR2 as SYGVKD.

The chain carries TRBV11-2 and TRBJ1-2; a possible D gene is TRBD1 (6 bases). Per the germline V gene, CDR1 is SGHAT and CDR2 is FQNNGV. Between the trimmed V and J ends, which lost 5 bases and 2 bases, there was a span of 9 bases. The CDR3 has 13 residues. CDR3 protein: CASSRGANYGYTF. Written as DNA, the CDR3 is TGTGCCAGCAGCCGGGGGGCCAACTATGGCTACACCTTC.